This entry lists 18 T cell receptor beta chains sequenced from one sample in a study of regulatory T cells in long-lasting Graves disease. Time point denoted: newly diagnosed GD, antithyroid drugs for less than 3 months. The TCR library was made from RNA that had been extracted from PBMCs in TRIzol. Building of the TCR beta libraries involved iRepertoire HTBI primers and Arm-PCR of CDR3 regions. TCRdb analysed the multiplex PCR reads with MiXCR anew, one entry per CDR3 protein. The sample lists fewer than 350,000 distinct CDR3 sequences; 15% to 20% were seen once. The sample was peripheral blood mononuclear cells (PBMCs), taken at new diagnosis, from a patient treated with antithyroid drugs. The receptor set was obtained from a female donor with Graves disease.

This sequence joins TRBV12-3 or TRBV12-4 and TRBJ1-6, with TRBD1 matching over 9 bases. V lost 6 bases and J lost 8; bases outside the gene matches: 8. The CDR3 is 15 residues long. The DNA for the CDR3 is TGTGCCAGCAGGCCTGGACAGGGGAGGTATTCACCCCTCCACTTT. It codes for CASRPGQGRYSPLHF.

The table lists this clonotype with many counts. The rearrangement uses TRBV29-1 and TRBJ1-1; TRBD1 might be the D (5 bases). Trimming removed 5 bases from V and 0 bases from J, with 22 bases in between. Germline V gene lookup returns CDR1 SQVTM and CDR2 ANQGSEA. The CDR3 is made up of 17 amino acids. The DNA for the CDR3 is TGCAGCGTTTTTATGCGGCCCGGCGAGGACATGAACACTGAAGCTTTCTTT. It specifies CSVFMRPGEDMNTEAFF.

This clonotype came up a few times. J is TRBJ2-7 and V is TRBV19; tentatively, D is TRBD1 or TRBD2 (5 bases each). There are 16 residues in the CDR3. V was cut by 6 bases and J by 6 bases, with 24 bases left in between. Germline CDR1 and CDR2: LNHDA and SQIVND (reference sequence). Here the CDR3 reads CASSTGRALLRGEQYF. As DNA, the CDR3 is TGTGCCAGTAGCACGGGAAGGGCCTTACTAAGGGGCGAGCAGTACTTC.

This clonotype has just a few counts. The genes are TRBV27 and TRBJ2-7; no firm D call. Trimming cost V 1 base and J 1 base, with 5 bases left between them. The germline V gene has CDR1 MNHEY and CDR2 SMNVEV (reference sequence). The CDR3 contains 13 residues. The CDR3 is CASSLYESYEQYF. CDR3 in DNA: TGTGCCAGCAGTTTATACGAGTCCTACGAGCAGTACTTC.

This clonotype showed up many times. This chain uses TRBV7-8 with TRBJ1-3; D gene uncertain. Germline assignment: CDR1 SGHVS and CDR2 FQNEAQ. The CDR3 runs 17 residues. Trimming cost V 4 bases and J 0 bases, with 16 bases left between them. The CDR3 loop reads CASSSMADGYSGNTIYF. CDR3 coding DNA: TGTGCCAGCAGCTCGATGGCGGACGGGTACTCTGGAAACACCATATATTTT.

In its sample, this clonotype was seen many times. The chain is built from TRBV18 and TRBJ2-1; 7 bases are a match to TRBD1. The V gene end was trimmed by 3 bases and the J gene end by 5 bases; junction bases not matched to a gene: 10. Per germline, CDR1 KGHSH and CDR2 LQKENI. The CDR3 contains 16 residues. CDR3 residues: CASSPSRGGLDNEQFF. CDR3 DNA: TGTGCCAGCTCACCCAGCAGAGGGGGCTTAGACAATGAGCAGTTCTTC.

At least ten counts were recorded for this clonotype. The chain joins TRBV6-2 or TRBV6-3 to TRBJ2-3; possible D gene TRBD2, 5 bases. The V gene lost 6 bases and the J gene lost 4 bases, with 14 bases spanning the gap. Germline V gene sequence: CDR1 MNHEY, CDR2 SVGEGT. The CDR3 contains 14 residues. CDR3 region: CASREPRRADTQYF. CDR3 sequence (DNA): TGTGCCAGCAGAGAACCTAGGCGGGCAGATACGCAGTATTTT.

This clonotype was seen repeatedly, ten times or more. V usage is TRBV12-3 or TRBV12-4 and J usage is TRBJ2-5; D uncertain. This CDR3 spans 11 amino acids. Trimming stripped 3 bases from V and 5 bases from J, with 4 bases between. CDR3 sequence: CASSFRETQYF. The CDR3 region has the DNA TGTGCCAGCAGTTTTAGGGAGACCCAGTACTTC.

At least ten counts were recorded for this clonotype. The chain is built from TRBV19 and TRBJ2-1; D ambiguous. This CDR3 comprises 12 residues. Trimming removed 5 bases from V and 7 bases from J, with 9 bases in between. From germline, CDR1 is LNHDA and CDR2 SQIVND (reference sequence). The CDR3 bases are TGTGCCAGTAGTGTTCGGAATAATGAGCAGTTCTTC. Protein: CASSVRNNEQFF.

This clonotype was observed at least ten times. This rearrangement joins TRBV6-1 to TRBJ1-6; D not certain. Germline V gives CDR1 MNHNS, CDR2 SASEGT. V lost 5 bases, J lost 9 bases, and 14 bases lay in between. The CDR3 is 14 residues long. This CDR3 is CASSPLGRFSPLHF. CDR3 sequence (DNA): TGTGCCAGCAGTCCTCTAGGGCGGTTTTCACCCCTCCACTTT.

This clonotype occurred many times. The chain employs TRBV7-8 and TRBJ1-2, with D possibly being TRBD1 (6 bases). Germline V CDR1 and CDR2: SGHVS, FQNEAQ. The V end was cut by 4 bases, the J end by 4 bases, with 16 bases between. The CDR3 sequence is 15 residues long. The CDR3 sequence is CASSSLVGGRYGYTF. Here the CDR3 DNA reads TGTGCCAGCAGCTCCCTGGTGGGGGGGCGCTATGGCTACACCTTC.

On this clonotype itself: A much larger clone lies one base from this, so it may be a read error. The CDR3 ends on some other residue instead of the conserved phenylalanine or tryptophan, so this is likely a read error. The chain links TRBV20-1 to TRBJ2-5, with 9 bases that match TRBD2. The CDR3 runs 15 residues. Germline CDR1 reads DFQATT; CDR2 reads SNEGSKA (reference sequence). Trimming removed 0 bases from V and 5 bases from J; junction bases left unmatched: 7. CDR3 amino acids: CSARDLAGGLETQYV. In DNA, the CDR3 is TGCAGTGCTAGAGATCTTGCGGGAGGGTTGGAGACCCAGTACGTC.

The table lists this clonotype with a few counts. V and J are TRBV11-1 and TRBJ2-2; the D gene could be TRBD1 or TRBD2 (5 bases each). The V gene lost 5 bases and the J gene lost 4 bases, with 17 bases spanning the gap. This CDR3 has 16 amino acids. Per the germline V gene, CDR1 is SGHAT and CDR2 is FQDESV (reference sequence). The CDR3 sequence: CASSRETGRITGELFF. CDR3 sequence (DNA): TGTGCCAGCAGCCGGGAAACGGGGCGGATCACCGGGGAGCTGTTTTTT.

In its sample, this clonotype was seen a few times. The chain recombines TRBV25-1 with TRBJ1-1; perhaps TRBD1 as D (6 bases). V lost 2 bases to trimming and J lost 3 bases, with 13 bases between them. The CDR3 extends over 15 amino acids. Looked up from germline, CDR1 is MGHDK and CDR2 is SYGVNS. CDR3 sequence (DNA): TGTGCCAGCAGTGAAGCGACAGGTGGGGACACTGAAGCTTTCTTT. This translates into CASSEATGGDTEAFF.

This clonotype was observed at least ten times. This chain uses TRBV12-3 or TRBV12-4 with TRBJ2-1, with a weak D call TRBD1 (6 bases). The DNA end favors TRBJ2-5, so the J call may be wrong. The CDR3 totals 13 residues. The CDR3 is CASSLGQAQIQYF. The CDR3 nucleotides read TGTGCCAGCAGTTTAGGACAGGCCCAGATCCAGTACTTC.

The V call is TRBV7-9, the J call TRBJ1-1; D is undetermined. Between the trimmed V and J ends, which lost 5 bases and 8 bases, there was a span of 9 bases. Germline CDR1 SEHNR, CDR2 FQNEAQ (reference sequence). The CDR3 has 11 residues. The CDR3: CASSRGREAFF. The CDR3 DNA reads as TGTGCCAGCAGCCGTGGACGGGAAGCTTTCTTT.

This clonotype was seen at least ten times. The V and J genes are TRBV3-1 and TRBJ2-2, with TRBD2 matching over 10 bases. V lost 0 bases to trimming and J lost 3 bases; unmatched junction nucleotides: 4. The V gene's germline CDR1 is LGHDT and CDR2 YNNKEL (reference sequence). The CDR3 is 17 residues long. The CDR3 loop is CASSQDGLAGDTGELFF. The CDR3 DNA follows: TGTGCCAGCAGCCAAGATGGGCTAGCGGGAGACACCGGGGAGCTGTTTTTT.

Concerning this clonotype itself: Since a much larger clone is just one base distant, this may be a read error. V is TRBV27 and J is TRBJ2-4; TRBD1 or TRBD2 may be the D gene (6 bases each). The germline V and J ends were trimmed by 8 bases and 2 bases, with 22 bases remaining between them. The CDR3 covers 17 residues. Germline CDR1 and CDR2: MNHEY and SMNVEV (reference sequence). CDR3 DNA sequence: TGTGCCAGCGGCTACTTAGGGGTGGGGGGCTCCAAAAACATTCAGTACTTC. As protein: CASGYLGVGGSKNIQYF.